A selection of T cell receptor beta chains follows, all from one sample in a study of blood T cell repertoires in COVID-19. Clones were read by immunoSEQ multiplex PCR, and TCRdb kept only the in-frame ones, dropping some. The sample has some 350,000 clones, 75% to 90% seen once. Sequencing used PBMCs or T cells enriched from blood (not recorded which). The receptors originated from a young man who had recovered from COVID-19. Both conserved end residues are part of each CDR3. D genes are given only for firm matches. Size values are once, few and many counts, or a class for expanded clones, and some rows have none.

clone_size | d_call | j_call | v_call | cdr3_aa | cdr3_nt
- | TRBD2 | TRBJ2-5 | TRBV5-5 | CASSPRPGLAGSLETQYF | TGTGCCAGCAGCCCACGGCCGGGGCTAGCGGGAAGTCTGGAGACCCAGTACTTC
- | - | TRBJ1-4 | TRBV4-1 | CASSQGWGGEKLFF | TGCGCCAGCAGCCAAGGCTGGGGGGGGGAAAAACTGTTTTTT
- | TRBD2 | TRBJ2-2 | TRBV4-2 | CASSQESGGNTGELFF | TGTGCCAGCAGCCAAGAAAGCGGGGGTAACACCGGGGAGCTGTTTTTT
- | - | TRBJ1-3 | TRBV4-1 | CASSQDGGAGGNTIYF | TGCGCCAGCAGCCAAGATGGGGGGGCTGGAGGAAACACCATATATTTT
- | - | TRBJ1-2 | TRBV29-1 | CSVVWGVGYTF | TGCAGCGTTGTATGGGGAGTTGGCTACACCTTC
- | - | TRBJ1-2 | TRBV7-9 | CASSPAGTQSLGGYTF | TGTGCCAGCAGCCCGGCCGGGACTCAGTCTTTGGGGGGCTACACCTTC
- | - | TRBJ1-2 | TRBV5-5 | CASSLMSSYGYTF | TGTGCCAGCAGCTTGATGAGTTCCTATGGCTACACCTTC
- | TRBD2 | TRBJ2-1 | TRBV4-3 | CASSQVSTGGVSYNEQFF | TGCGCCAGCAGCCAAGTCTCGACGGGAGGGGTCTCCTACAATGAGCAGTTCTTC
once | - | TRBJ1-6 | TRBV4-1 | CASSPFGQGSSPLHF | TGCGCCAGCAGCCCCTTCGGGCAGGGAAGCTCACCCCTCCACTTT
- | - | TRBJ2-5 | TRBV2 | CASRREWETQYF | TGTGCCAGCAGACGGGAGTGGGAGACCCAGTACTTC
- | TRBD1 | TRBJ1-2 | TRBV2 | CASSLRTGRNGYTF | TGTGCCAGCTCCCTCCGGACAGGGCGGAATGGCTACACCTTC
- | - | TRBJ2-7 | TRBV11-2 | CASSNAGRPYEQYF | TGTGCCAGCAGCAACGCGGGCAGACCCTACGAGCAGTACTTC
- | TRBD1 | TRBJ2-2 | TRBV19 | CASSPELDRITGELFF | TGTGCCAGTAGTCCTGAGTTGGACAGGATCACCGGGGAGCTGTTTTTT
- | TRBD1 | TRBJ2-1 | TRBV9 | CASSPNWGQGNLGSYNEQFF | TGTGCCAGCAGCCCGAATTGGGGACAGGGAAACCTAGGCTCCTACAATGAGCAGTTCTTC
few | - | TRBJ1-3 | TRBV7-3 | CASSFSPGPGNTIYF | TGTGCCAGCAGCTTTTCTCCGGGTCCTGGAAACACCATATATTTT
- | - | TRBJ2-5 | TRBV3-1/TRBV3-2 | CASSSTMGQETQYF | TGTGCCAGCAGTTCAACTATGGGCCAAGAGACCCAGTACTTC
- | - | TRBJ1-2 | TRBV6-1 | CASSEVLGTPHRPNYGYTF | TGTGCCAGCAGTGAAGTTTTAGGGACACCACATCGTCCTAACTATGGCTACACCTTC
- | - | TRBJ2-7 | TRBV24-1 | CATSDMTGDPYEQYF | TGTGCCACCAGTGACATGACGGGGGACCCCTACGAGCAGTACTTC
- | - | TRBJ2-7 | TRBV6-2/TRBV6-3 | CASSPSEGGAYEQYF | TGTGCCAGCAGCCCCTCGGAGGGCGGAGCCTACGAGCAGTACTTC
- | - | TRBJ2-6 | TRBV5-5 | CASSLVETGANVLTF | TGTGCCAGCAGCTTGGTGGAGACTGGGGCCAACGTCCTGACTTTC
- | TRBD2 | TRBJ2-1 | TRBV19 | CASSIAVAGDTYNEQFF | TGTGCCAGTAGTATAGCGGTAGCGGGCGATACGTACAATGAGCAGTTCTTC
- | TRBD1 | TRBJ2-7 | TRBV6-2/TRBV6-3 | CASSYGTGDPYEQYF | TGTGCCAGCAGTTACGGGACAGGGGATCCCTACGAGCAGTACTTC
- | TRBD1 | TRBJ1-1 | TRBV3-1/TRBV3-2 | CASSPRTGGITEAFF | TGTGCCAGCAGCCCTAGGACAGGGGGAATCACTGAAGCTTTCTTT
- | - | TRBJ2-7 | TRBV19 | CASSIISSPYEQYF | TGTGCCAGTAGTATTATTTCGTCCCCCTACGAGCAGTACTTC
- | - | TRBJ2-1 | TRBV11-2 | CASSLDPSPYNEQFF | TGTGCCAGCAGCTTAGATCCTAGCCCCTACAATGAGCAGTTCTTC
once | - | TRBJ2-1 | TRBV7-2 | CASSLSHEQFF | TGTGCCAGCAGCTTAAGCCATGAGCAGTTCTTC
- | - | TRBJ1-1 | TRBV18 | CASSPRQEDTEAFF | TGTGCCAGCTCACCTAGACAGGAAGACACTGAAGCTTTCTTT
- | TRBD1 | TRBJ2-7 | TRBV4-1 | CASSQFQGAGYEQYF | TGCGCCAGCAGCCAGTTCCAGGGGGCAGGGTACGAGCAGTACTTC
once | - | TRBJ2-7 | TRBV5-1 | CASGGTVPYEQYF | TGCGCCAGCGGCGGGACAGTGCCCTACGAGCAGTACTTC
- | TRBD2 | TRBJ2-1 | TRBV28 | CASSPGTSGMEQFF | TGTGCCAGCAGTCCTGGGACTAGCGGGATGGAGCAGTTCTTC
- | TRBD1 | TRBJ1-6 | TRBV9 | CASSSSPRGQVGSPLHF | TGTGCCAGCAGTAGTAGCCCTCGGGGACAGGTTGGATCACCCCTCCACTTT
- | TRBD1 | TRBJ1-1 | TRBV3-1/TRBV3-2 | CASSQAGGTEAFF | TGTGCCAGCAGCCAAGCAGGGGGGACTGAAGCTTTCTTT
- | TRBD2 | TRBJ2-1 | TRBV5-4 | CASSTSGGSTYNEQFF | TGTGCCAGCAGTACCTCTGGCGGGAGTACCTACAATGAGCAGTTCTTC
- | TRBD1 | TRBJ1-6 | TRBV5-1 | CASSPGTENSPLHF | TGCGCCAGCAGCCCCGGGACAGAGAATTCACCCCTCCACTTT
- | TRBD2 | TRBJ2-7 | TRBV6-5 | CASSFLLAANSYEQYF | TGTGCCAGCAGTTTCCTACTAGCGGCTAACTCCTACGAGCAGTACTTC
- | TRBD1 | TRBJ1-4 | TRBV19 | CASTYPGQREKLFF | TGTGCCAGTACCTACCCGGGACAGCGGGAAAAACTGTTTTTT
- | TRBD1 | TRBJ1-1 | TRBV10-2 | CASNSGGGTEAFF | TGCGCCAGCAATTCAGGGGGTGGCACTGAAGCTTTCTTT
- | - | TRBJ1-2 | TRBV12-3/TRBV12-4 | CASTYDKNYGYTF | TGTGCCAGCACTTACGACAAAAACTATGGCTACACCTTC
- | TRBD1 | TRBJ2-7 | TRBV4-1 | CASSPTGTGYEQYF | TGCGCCAGCAGCCCTACCGGGACAGGCTACGAGCAGTACTTC
once | TRBD1 | TRBJ1-5 | TRBV5-1 | CASSSTGSANQPQHF | TGCGCCAGCAGCTCGACAGGGTCGGCCAATCAGCCCCAGCATTTT
- | TRBD1 | TRBJ1-2 | TRBV5-4 | CASTRDRGNYGYTF | TGTGCCAGCACAAGGGACAGGGGGAACTATGGCTACACCTTC
- | - | TRBJ1-2 | TRBV7-9 | CASSLSPRGGSYGYTF | TGTGCCAGCAGCTTAAGCCCCCGGGGGGGATCGTATGGCTACACCTTC
few | - | TRBJ2-1 | TRBV7-9 | CASSYRLAYNEQFF | TGTGCCAGCAGCTACAGACTAGCCTACAATGAGCAGTTCTTC
- | TRBD2 | TRBJ2-1 | TRBV27 | CASSFLTLAVGVYNEQFF | TGTGCCAGCAGTTTCCTCACCCTAGCGGTAGGGGTGTACAATGAGCAGTTCTTC
- | - | TRBJ2-5 | TRBV5-1 | CASSKTSNQETQYF | TGCGCCAGCAGCAAGACTAGTAACCAAGAGACCCAGTACTTC
once | - | TRBJ1-1 | TRBV7-2 | CASSLDPPYEAFF | TGTGCCAGCAGCTTAGATCCCCCCTATGAAGCTTTCTTT
- | TRBD2 | TRBJ2-7 | TRBV18 | CASSPAGGLGEQYF | TGTGCCAGCTCACCGGCGGGAGGTTTAGGGGAGCAGTACTTC